This T cell receptor (beta chain) stems from a study of monozygotic twins with inflammatory bowel disease. Findings and caveats of the study: Clonotypes shared with others were fewer in IBD patients than in healthy twins, especially with disease activity.

On this clonotype: Its antigen is not identified.

Each CDR3 protein gets one entry in TCRdb, which reprocessed the 5' RACE reads and gives no DNA. The sample holds fewer than 400,000 distinct CDR3 sequences. From germline, CDR1 is MDHEN and CDR2 SYDVKM. The CDR3 has 16 amino acids. This clonotype was obtained from a human donor with ulcerative colitis or Crohn's disease, or a healthy co-twin of an affected twin (not recorded which). The source material was blood. The rearrangement uses TRBV28 and TRBJ1-4. CDR3 sequence: CASSLLGSSTNEKLFF.